This TCR beta chain stems from a study of T cells in Graves' hyperthyroidism and ophthalmopathy. Points from the study as a whole: Stable hyperthyroidism was told apart from ophthalmopathy by a model built on 13 V-J features. Expanded thyroid clonotypes (above 0.001) were mostly also found in blood.

RNA transcripts yielded amplified TCR beta CDR3 regions. The HTBI primer set drove a first-round RT-PCR of the TCR CDR3. Using its own MiXCR run on the multiplex PCR reads, TCRdb lists one record per CDR3 protein. The data show more than 500,000 distinct CDR3 sequences, 12% to 15% seen once. This clonotype was seen ten or more times. Its antigen is as yet unknown. Germline CDR1 and CDR2: MDHEN and SYDVKM. The length of the CDR3 is 16 residues. The junction had 13 bases not matched to a gene; V was cut back by 5 bases and J by 7 bases. The source material was blood. This receptor was identified in a woman aged 40 to 50 with Graves' hyperthyroidism. The chain combines TRBV28 with TRBJ2-1; TRBD2 matches at 8 bases. The CDR3 loop reads CASSKVGGTRVNEQFF. The CDR3 bases are TGTGCCAGCAGTAAGGTCGGCGGGACTAGGGTTAATGAGCAGTTCTTC.